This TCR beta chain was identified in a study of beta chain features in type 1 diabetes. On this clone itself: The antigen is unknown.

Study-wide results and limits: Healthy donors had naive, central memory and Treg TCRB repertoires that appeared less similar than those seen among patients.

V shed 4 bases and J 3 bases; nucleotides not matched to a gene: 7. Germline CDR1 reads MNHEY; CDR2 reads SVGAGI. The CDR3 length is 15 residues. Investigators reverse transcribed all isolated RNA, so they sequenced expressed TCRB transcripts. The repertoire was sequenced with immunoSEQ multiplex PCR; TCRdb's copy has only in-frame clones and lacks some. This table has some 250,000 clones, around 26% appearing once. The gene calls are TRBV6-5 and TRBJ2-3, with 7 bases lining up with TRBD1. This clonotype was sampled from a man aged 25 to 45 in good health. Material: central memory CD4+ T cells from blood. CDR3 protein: CASSSSRTGTDTQYF. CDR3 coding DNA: TGTGCCAGCAGTTCTTCTAGGACAGGTACAGATACGCAGTATTTT.